This T cell receptor beta chain was obtained from a study of shared clonotypes between healthy human individuals. Regarding the study as a whole: Naive subsets generally had larger estimated richness than memory subsets.

Replicate sorted-subset PCRs were loaded with roughly 190 ng DNA, 25,000 to 30,000 T cell genomes. Clones were sequenced by immunoSEQ multiplex PCR, and TCRdb holds only the in-frame ones, with some missing. The table has about 580,000 clones, roughly 98% seen once. This clone was recorded only once. Its antigen is as yet unknown. V lost 5 bases, J lost 3 bases, and 11 bases lay in between. The V gene's germline CDR1 is MNHEY and CDR2 SMNVEV (reference sequence). The CDR3 consists of 13 residues. CD45RO-negative, CCR7-selected cells formed the naive CD8 fraction, which excluded terminally differentiated effector memory CD45RA+ cells. Donors, healthy HIV-negative adults, lacked recent acute infections or vaccinations.

The origin of this receptor is a man aged 25 to 40 in good health. The rearrangement links TRBV27 to TRBJ2-7, with TRBD2 as a possible D gene (6 bases). Sequenced input: naive CD8+ T cells sorted from blood. The CDR3 bases are TGTGCCAGCAGTCCCACGGGGGACTACGAGCAGTACTTC. This translates into CASSPTGDYEQYF.